Described below is a single TCR beta chain sequence and its context. As yet, its antigen is unknown. This record comes from a study of cytotoxic CD8 clonotypes in ibrutinib-treated CLL. The overall study: Enrolment comprised about 10 relapsed/refractory and more than 14 treatment-naive patients; approximately 18 were IGHV unmutated. Broader study findings: There were few public clonotypes, and on treatment they contracted or stayed stable. Samples from sustained-remission and progressing patients were taken at different times.

The CDR3 sequence is 13 residues long. V was shortened by 8 bases and J by 2 bases, with 13 bases between the two germline ends. Per germline, CDR1 MNHNS and CDR2 SASEGT. Profiling relied on immunoSEQ multiplex PCR, and the TCRdb table lists in-frame clones only, not all of them. The sample comprises about 300,000 clones, 65% to 85% of which are singletons, and about 5.3% rests with the top ten. This chain joins TRBV6-1 and TRBJ2-7; D call uncertain. The source was PBMCs, collected at disease progression, from a patient treated with ibrutinib. This TCR came from a human donor with chronic lymphocytic leukemia. CDR3 in DNA: TGTGCCAGCGGACCGACCCAGGCCTACGAGCAGTACTTC. Protein sequence: CASGPTQAYEQYF.